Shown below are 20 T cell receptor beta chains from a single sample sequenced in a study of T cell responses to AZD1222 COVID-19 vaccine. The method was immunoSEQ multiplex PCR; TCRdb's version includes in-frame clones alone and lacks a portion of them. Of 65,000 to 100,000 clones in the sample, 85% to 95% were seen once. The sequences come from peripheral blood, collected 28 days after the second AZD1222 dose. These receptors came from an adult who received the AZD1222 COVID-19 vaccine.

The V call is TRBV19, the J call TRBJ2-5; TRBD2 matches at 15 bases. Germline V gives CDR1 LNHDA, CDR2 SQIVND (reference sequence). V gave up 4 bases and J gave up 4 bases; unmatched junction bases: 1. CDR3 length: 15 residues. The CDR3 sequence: CASSTGLAGGETQYF. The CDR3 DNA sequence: TGTGCCAGTAGTACGGGACTAGCGGGAGGAGAGACCCAGTACTTC.

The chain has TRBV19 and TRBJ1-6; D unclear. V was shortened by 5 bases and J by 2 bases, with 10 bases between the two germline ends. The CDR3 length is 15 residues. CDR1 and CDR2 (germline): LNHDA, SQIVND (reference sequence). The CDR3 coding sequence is TGTGCCAGTAGTGACGGGTCCACCTATAATTCACCCCTCCACTTT. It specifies CASSDGSTYNSPLHF.

This chain's CDR3 is CASSLGRGDEQFF. The CDR3 bases are TGTGCCAGCAGCTTAGGTAGGGGGGATGAGCAGTTCTTC. The chain combines TRBV7-8 with TRBJ2-1, with D possibly being TRBD1 or TRBD2 (6 bases each). The CDR3 is 13 amino acids. Germline V gives CDR1 SGHVS, CDR2 FQNEAQ. Between the trimmed V and J ends, which lost 1 base and 8 bases, there was a span of 9 bases.

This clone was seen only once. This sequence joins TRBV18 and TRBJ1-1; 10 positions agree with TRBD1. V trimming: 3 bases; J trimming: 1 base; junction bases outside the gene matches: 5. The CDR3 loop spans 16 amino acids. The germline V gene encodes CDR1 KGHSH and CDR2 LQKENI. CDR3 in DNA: TGTGCCAGCTCACCGGGACAGGGGAGTGCGAACACTGAAGCTTTCTTT. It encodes CASSPGQGSANTEAFF.

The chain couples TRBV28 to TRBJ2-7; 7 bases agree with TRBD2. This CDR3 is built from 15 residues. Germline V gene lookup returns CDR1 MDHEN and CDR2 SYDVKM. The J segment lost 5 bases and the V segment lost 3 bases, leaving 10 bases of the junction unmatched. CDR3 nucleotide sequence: TGTGCCAGCAGTTTTATTCGGGAGGTGAAGGACGAGCAGTACTTC. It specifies CASSFIREVKDEQYF.

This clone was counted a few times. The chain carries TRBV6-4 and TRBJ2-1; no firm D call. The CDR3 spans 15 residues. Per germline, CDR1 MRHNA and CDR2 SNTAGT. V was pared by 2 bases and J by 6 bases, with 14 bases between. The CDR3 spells CASSDEPTGGNEQFF. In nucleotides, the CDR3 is TGTGCCAGCAGTGACGAACCGACGGGCGGCAATGAGCAGTTCTTC.

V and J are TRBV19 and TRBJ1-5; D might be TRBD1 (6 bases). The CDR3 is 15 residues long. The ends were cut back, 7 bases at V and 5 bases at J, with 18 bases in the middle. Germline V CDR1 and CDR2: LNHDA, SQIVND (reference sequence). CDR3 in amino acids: CASKMTVRTDQPQHF. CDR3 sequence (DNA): TGTGCCAGTAAGATGACAGTGAGGACAGATCAGCCCCAGCATTTT.

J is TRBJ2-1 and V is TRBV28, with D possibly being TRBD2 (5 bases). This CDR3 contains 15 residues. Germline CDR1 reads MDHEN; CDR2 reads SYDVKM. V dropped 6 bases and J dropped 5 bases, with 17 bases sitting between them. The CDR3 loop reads CASSHGSQWNNEQFF. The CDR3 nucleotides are TGTGCCAGCAGCCATGGGAGCCAATGGAACAATGAGCAGTTCTTC.

CDR3 protein: CASSSGTSGRANEQFF. CDR3 DNA sequence: TGCGCCAGCAGCTCTGGGACTAGCGGGAGGGCTAATGAGCAGTTCTTC. This chain joins TRBV5-1 and TRBJ2-1; 16 nucleotides match TRBD2. The CDR3 sequence is 16 residues long. The V segment lost 3 bases and the J segment 7 bases; nucleotides outside the gene matches: 4. CDR1 is SGHRS, CDR2 YFSETQ, per germline.

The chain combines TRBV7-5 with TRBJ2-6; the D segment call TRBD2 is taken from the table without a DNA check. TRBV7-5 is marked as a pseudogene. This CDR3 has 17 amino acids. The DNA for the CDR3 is TGTGCCAGAAGCTTAAAGCGGGAGGGCCCTGGGGCCAACGTCCTGACTTTC. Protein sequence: CARSLKREGPGANVLTF.

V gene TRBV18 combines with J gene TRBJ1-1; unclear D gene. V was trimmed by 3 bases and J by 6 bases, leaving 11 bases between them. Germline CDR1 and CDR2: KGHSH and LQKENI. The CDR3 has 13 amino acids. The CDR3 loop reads CASSPALWAEAFF. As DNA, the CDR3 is TGTGCCAGCTCACCGGCTCTATGGGCTGAAGCTTTCTTT. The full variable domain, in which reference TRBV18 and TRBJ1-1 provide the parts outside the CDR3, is NAGVMQNPRHLVRRRGQEARLRCSPMKGHSHVYWYRQLPEEGLKFMVYLQKENIIDESGMPKERFSAEFPKEGPSILRIQQVVRGDSAAYFCASSPALWAEAFFGQGTRLTVV.

The chain's CDR3 is CASSPGGWTEAFF. The CDR3 DNA reads as TGTGCCAGCAGCCCAGGAGGGTGGACTGAAGCTTTCTTT. V is TRBV12-3 or TRBV12-4 and J is TRBJ1-1; D is undetermined. CDR3 length: 13 amino acids. The ends were cut back, 6 bases at V and 5 bases at J, with 13 bases in the middle.

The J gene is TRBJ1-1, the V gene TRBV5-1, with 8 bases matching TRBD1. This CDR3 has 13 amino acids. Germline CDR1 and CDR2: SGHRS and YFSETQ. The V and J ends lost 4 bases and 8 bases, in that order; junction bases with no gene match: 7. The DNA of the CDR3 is TGCGCCAGCAGCCAAGGGACAGGCGGCGAAGCTTTCTTT. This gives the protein CASSQGTGGEAFF.

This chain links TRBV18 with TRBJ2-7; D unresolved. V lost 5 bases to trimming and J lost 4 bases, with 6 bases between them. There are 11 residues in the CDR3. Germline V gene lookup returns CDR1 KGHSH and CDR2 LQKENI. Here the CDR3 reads CASSELYEQYF. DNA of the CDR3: TGTGCCAGCTCAGAGCTTTACGAGCAGTACTTC. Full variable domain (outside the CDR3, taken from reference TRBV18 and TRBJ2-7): NAGVMQNPRHLVRRRGQEARLRCSPMKGHSHVYWYRQLPEEGLKFMVYLQKENIIDESGMPKERFSAEFPKEGPSILRIQQVVRGDSAAYFCASSELYEQYFGPGTRLTVT.

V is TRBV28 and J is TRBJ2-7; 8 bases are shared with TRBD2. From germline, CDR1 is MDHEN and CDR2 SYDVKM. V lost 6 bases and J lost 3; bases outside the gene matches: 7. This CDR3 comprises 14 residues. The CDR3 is CASSTIAGNYEQYF. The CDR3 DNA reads TGTGCCAGCAGCACTATAGCGGGAAACTACGAGCAGTACTTC. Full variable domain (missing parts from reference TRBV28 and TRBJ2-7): DVKVTQSSRYLVKRTGEKVFLECVQDMDHENMFWYRQDPGLGLRLIYFSYDVKMKEKGDIPEGYSVSREKKERFSLILESASTNQTSMYLCASSTIAGNYEQYFGPGTRLTVT.

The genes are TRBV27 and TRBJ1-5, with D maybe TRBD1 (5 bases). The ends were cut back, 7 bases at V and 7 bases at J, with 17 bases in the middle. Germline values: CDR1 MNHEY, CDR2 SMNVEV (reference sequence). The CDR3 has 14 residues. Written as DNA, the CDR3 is TGTGCCAGCACCAACCTCGGTGGGGCACAGCCCCAGCATTTT. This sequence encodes CASTNLGGAQPQHF.

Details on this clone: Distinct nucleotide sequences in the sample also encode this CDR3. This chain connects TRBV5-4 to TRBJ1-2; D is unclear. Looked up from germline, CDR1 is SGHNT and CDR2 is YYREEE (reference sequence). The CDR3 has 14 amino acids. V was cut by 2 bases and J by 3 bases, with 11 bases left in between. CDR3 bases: TGTGCCAGCAGCTTAGTTGAGGGCGACTATGGCTACACCTTC. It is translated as CASSLVEGDYGYTF. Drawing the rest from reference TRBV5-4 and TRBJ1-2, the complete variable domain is ETGVTQSPTHLIKTRGQQVTLRCSSQSGHNTVSWYQQALGQGPQFIFQYYREEENGRGNFPPRFSGLQFPNYSSELNVNALELDDSALYLCASSLVEGDYGYTFGSGTRLTVV.

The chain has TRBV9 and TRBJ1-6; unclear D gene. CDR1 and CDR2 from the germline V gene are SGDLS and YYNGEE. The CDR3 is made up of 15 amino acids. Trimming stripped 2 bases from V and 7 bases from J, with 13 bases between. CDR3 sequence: CASSVEGMGNSPLHF. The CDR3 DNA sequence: TGTGCCAGCAGCGTCGAGGGTATGGGGAATTCACCCCTCCACTTT.

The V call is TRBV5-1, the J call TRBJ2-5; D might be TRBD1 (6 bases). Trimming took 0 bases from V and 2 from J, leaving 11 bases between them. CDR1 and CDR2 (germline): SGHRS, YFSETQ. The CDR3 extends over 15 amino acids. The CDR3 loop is CASSLVQTGQETQYF. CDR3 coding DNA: TGCGCCAGCAGCTTGGTACAGACAGGACAAGAGACCCAGTACTTC. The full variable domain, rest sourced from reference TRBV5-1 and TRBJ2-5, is KAGVTQTPRYLIKTRGQQVTLSCSPISGHRSVSWYQQTPGQGLQFLFEYFSETQRNKGNFPGRFSGRQFSNSRSEMNVSTLELGDSALYLCASSLVQTGQETQYFGPGTRLLVL.

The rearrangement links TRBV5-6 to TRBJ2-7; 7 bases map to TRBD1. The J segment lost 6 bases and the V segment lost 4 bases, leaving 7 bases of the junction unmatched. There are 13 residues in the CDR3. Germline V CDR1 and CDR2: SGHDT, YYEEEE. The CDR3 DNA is TGTGCCAGCAGCCTGCCGGGGACAGTCGAGCAGTACTTC. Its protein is CASSLPGTVEQYF.